This TCR beta chain was identified during a study of T-cell reconstitution after alpha-beta-depleted transplantation in children. Preparation of the TCRbeta library used unique molecular identifiers. MiXCR, run by TCRdb on the PCR reads, gives a single entry per CDR3 protein. The sample lists approximately 300,000 distinct CDR3 sequences; roughly 11% were seen once. General study points: It was reported that alpha-beta T cells came from several hundred expanded graft clones (about two months after transplant). At the one-year point after transplant, T-cell counts and TCRbeta diversity were found to come mostly from T cells that had been newly produced. Elevated TCRbeta diversity at day 60 was traced, in some patients, to surviving recipient T cells and thymic progenitors.

CDR3 length: 16 amino acids. The V gene lost 1 base and the J gene lost 5 bases, with 17 bases spanning the gap. CDR1 DFQATT and CDR2 SNEGSKA come from the germline V gene (reference sequence). Many counts were recorded for this clonotype. The antigen is unknown. The sample consisted of peripheral blood, taken 180 days after TCRalphabeta/CD19-depleted stem cell transplant. The source is a male patient between 2 and 10 years old who had a stem cell transplant for chronic granulomatous disease, so the T cells may come from the graft donor. The chain links TRBV20-1 to TRBJ2-2, with D perhaps TRBD2 (5 bases). CDR3 sequence (DNA): TGCAGTGCTAGAGCCCTACCGGGGTCAAGTACCGGGGAGCTGTTTTTT. Residues: CSARALPGSSTGELFF.